This T cell receptor beta chain is drawn from a study of shared clonotypes between healthy human individuals. Trimming removed 0 bases at V and 6 bases at J, with 6 bases between. The CDR3 has 13 residues. Germline CDR1 SGHVS, CDR2 FQNEAQ. Here immunoSEQ multiplex PCR was the method, and the copy in TCRdb shows in-frame clones only, minus some. The sample holds around 720,000 clones, 73% seen once. The chain uses TRBV7-8 and TRBJ1-5, with a tentative D call TRBD1 (5 bases). The sequenced sample consisted of memory CD4+ T cells sorted from blood. The sample's subset: CD45RA-negative fraction. The TCR originated in a woman aged 25-40 years in good health. The CDR3 region is CASSLAGTQPQHF. The CDR3 DNA is TGTGCCAGCAGCTTAGCCGGGACTCAGCCCCAGCATTTT.